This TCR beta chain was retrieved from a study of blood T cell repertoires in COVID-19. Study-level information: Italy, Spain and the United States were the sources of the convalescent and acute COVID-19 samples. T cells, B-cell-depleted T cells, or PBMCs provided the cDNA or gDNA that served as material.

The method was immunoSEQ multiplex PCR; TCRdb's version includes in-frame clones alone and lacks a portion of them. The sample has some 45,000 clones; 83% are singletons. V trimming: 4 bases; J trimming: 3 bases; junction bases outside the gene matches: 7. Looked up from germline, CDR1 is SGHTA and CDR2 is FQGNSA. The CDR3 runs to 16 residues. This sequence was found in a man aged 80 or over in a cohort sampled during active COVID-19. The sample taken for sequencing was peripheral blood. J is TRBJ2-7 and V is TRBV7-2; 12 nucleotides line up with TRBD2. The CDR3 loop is CASSSRTSGNLYEQYF. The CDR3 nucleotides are TGTGCCAGCAGCTCTAGGACTAGCGGGAACCTCTACGAGCAGTACTTC.